This TCR beta chain appears in the sequencing data of a study of cytomegalovirus exposure and HLA in healthy donors. PCR employed 60 Vbeta and 13 Jbeta primers. The assay was immunoSEQ multiplex PCR, and TCRdb's table has in-frame clones only and misses some. The sample has 90,000 to 130,000 clones; 76% are singletons. Regarding the study as a whole: Most of the TCR beta V segments (in an earlier analysis) were productive either about 87% or about 30% of the time.

Donors sampled were nominally healthy, though unrecorded immune exposures were likely. Regarding this clone: The antigen remains undetermined.

The V gene lost 3 bases and the J gene lost 4 bases, with 16 bases spanning the gap. Germline V gene lookup returns CDR1 SGHTA and CDR2 FQGNSA. CDR3 length: 17 residues. Sequenced: PBMCs. The V call is TRBV7-2, the J call TRBJ2-6; a possible D gene is TRBD1 (5 bases). The sequence was collected from a man aged 25-45 years in good health and CMV-seropositive. The chain's CDR3 is CASSFDRPSSGANVLTF. The CDR3 DNA sequence: TGTGCCAGCAGCTTCGACAGACCCTCCTCCGGGGCCAACGTCCTGACTTTC.